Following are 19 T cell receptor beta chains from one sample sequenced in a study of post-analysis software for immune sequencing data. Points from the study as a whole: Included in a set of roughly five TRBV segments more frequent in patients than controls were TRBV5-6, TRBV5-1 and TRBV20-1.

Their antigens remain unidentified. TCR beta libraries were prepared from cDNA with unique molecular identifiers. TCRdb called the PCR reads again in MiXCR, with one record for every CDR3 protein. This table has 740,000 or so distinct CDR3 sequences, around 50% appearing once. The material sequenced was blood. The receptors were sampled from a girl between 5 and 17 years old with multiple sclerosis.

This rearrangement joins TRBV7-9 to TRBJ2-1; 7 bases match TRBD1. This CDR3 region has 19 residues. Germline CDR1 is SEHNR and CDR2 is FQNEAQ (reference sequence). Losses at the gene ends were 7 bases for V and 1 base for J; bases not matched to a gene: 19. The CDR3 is CASTYVAWWGTESYNEQFF. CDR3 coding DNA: TGTGCCAGCACCTACGTCGCTTGGTGGGGGACAGAGTCCTACAATGAGCAGTTCTTC.

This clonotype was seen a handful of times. CDR3 region: CSAQGGYEAEQYF. The CDR3, as DNA: TGCAGCGCGCAGGGGGGTTATGAGGCCGAGCAGTACTTC. The chain is built from TRBV29-1 and TRBJ2-7; a possible D gene is TRBD1 (7 bases). CDR3 size: 13 residues. Deletions cut 7 bases from V and 6 bases from J, with 19 bases between. CDR1 and CDR2 (germline): SQVTM, ANQGSEA.

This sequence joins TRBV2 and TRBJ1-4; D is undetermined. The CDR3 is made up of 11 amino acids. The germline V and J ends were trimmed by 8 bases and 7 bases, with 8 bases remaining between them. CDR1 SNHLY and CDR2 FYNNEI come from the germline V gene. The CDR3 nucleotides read TGTGCCAGCCCCCGAGGTGAAAAACTGTTTTTT. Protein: CASPRGEKLFF.

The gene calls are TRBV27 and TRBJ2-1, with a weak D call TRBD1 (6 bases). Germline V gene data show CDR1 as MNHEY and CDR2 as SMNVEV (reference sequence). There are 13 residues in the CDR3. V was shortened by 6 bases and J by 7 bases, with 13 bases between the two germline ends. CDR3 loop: CASRVGAWNEQFF. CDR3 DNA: TGTGCCAGCAGAGTGGGGGCTTGGAATGAGCAGTTCTTC.

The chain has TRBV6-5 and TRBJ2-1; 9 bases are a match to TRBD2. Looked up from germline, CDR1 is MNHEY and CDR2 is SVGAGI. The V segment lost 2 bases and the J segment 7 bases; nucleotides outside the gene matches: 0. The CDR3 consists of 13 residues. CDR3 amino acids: CASSYLAGNEQFF. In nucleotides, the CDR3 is TGTGCCAGCAGTTACCTAGCGGGAAATGAGCAGTTCTTC.

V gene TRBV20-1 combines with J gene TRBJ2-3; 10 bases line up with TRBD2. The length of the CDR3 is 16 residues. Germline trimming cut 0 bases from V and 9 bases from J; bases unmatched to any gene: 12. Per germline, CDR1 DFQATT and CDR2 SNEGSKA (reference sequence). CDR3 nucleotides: TGCAGTGCTAGAGATCCCCTAGCGGGGGCCCATGCGACGCAGTATTTT. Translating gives CSARDPLAGAHATQYF.

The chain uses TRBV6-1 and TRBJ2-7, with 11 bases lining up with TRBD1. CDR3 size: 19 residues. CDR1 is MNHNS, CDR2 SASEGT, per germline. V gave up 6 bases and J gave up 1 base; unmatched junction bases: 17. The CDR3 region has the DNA TGTGCCAGCAGACGAGGGACAGGGGGGGCAGCGGACCTATCCTACGAGCAGTACTTC. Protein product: CASRRGTGGAADLSYEQYF.

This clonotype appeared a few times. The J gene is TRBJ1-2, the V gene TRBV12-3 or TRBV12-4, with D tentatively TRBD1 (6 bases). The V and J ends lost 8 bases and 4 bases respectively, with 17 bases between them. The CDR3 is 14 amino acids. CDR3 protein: CASSAGPGVYGYTF. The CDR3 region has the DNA TGTGCCAGCTCTGCCGGACCAGGGGTCTATGGCTACACCTTC.

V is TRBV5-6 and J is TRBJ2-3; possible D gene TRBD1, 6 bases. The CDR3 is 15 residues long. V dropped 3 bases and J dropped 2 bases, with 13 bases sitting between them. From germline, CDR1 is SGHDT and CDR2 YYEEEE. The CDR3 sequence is CASSYYRDTTDTQYF. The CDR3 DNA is TGTGCCAGCAGCTACTACCGGGACACCACAGATACGCAGTATTTT.

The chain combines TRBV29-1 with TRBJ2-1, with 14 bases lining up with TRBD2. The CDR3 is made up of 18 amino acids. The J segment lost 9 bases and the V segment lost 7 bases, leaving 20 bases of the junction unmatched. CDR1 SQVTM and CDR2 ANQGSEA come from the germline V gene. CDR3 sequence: CSAPPGTSGSSGRGEQFF. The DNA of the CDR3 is TGCAGCGCTCCTCCAGGGACTAGCGGGAGTTCAGGACGGGGTGAGCAGTTCTTC.

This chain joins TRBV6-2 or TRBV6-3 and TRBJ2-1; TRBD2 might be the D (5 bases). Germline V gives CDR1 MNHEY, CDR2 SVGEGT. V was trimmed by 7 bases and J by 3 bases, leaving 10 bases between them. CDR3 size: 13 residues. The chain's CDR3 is CASTPGSYNEQFF. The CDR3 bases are TGTGCCAGCACCCCGGGAAGCTACAATGAGCAGTTCTTC.

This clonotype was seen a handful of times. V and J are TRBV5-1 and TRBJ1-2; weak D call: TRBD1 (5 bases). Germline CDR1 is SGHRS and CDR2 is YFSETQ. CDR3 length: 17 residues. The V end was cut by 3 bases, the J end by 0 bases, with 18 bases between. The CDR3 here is CASSSGSSTGANYGYTF. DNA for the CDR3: TGCGCCAGCAGCTCTGGATCGTCCACGGGGGCTAACTATGGCTACACCTTC.

The CDR3 nucleotides are TGTGCCAGCAGCAGGACTAGGGACTACGAGCAGTACTTC. It specifies CASSRTRDYEQYF. The rearrangement uses TRBV6-2 or TRBV6-3 and TRBJ2-7, with 7 bases lining up with TRBD2. After removal of 6 bases from V and 3 bases from J, the junction contained 5 bases not matched to a gene. The CDR3 is made up of 13 amino acids. Germline values: CDR1 MNHEY, CDR2 SVGEGT.

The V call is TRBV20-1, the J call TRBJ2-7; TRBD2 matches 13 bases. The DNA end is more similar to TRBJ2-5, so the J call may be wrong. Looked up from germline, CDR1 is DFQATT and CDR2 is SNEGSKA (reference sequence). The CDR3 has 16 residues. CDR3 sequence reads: CSASGLAGAERETQYF. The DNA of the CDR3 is TGCAGTGCTAGTGGACTAGCGGGGGCGGAGCGAGAGACCCAGTACTTC.

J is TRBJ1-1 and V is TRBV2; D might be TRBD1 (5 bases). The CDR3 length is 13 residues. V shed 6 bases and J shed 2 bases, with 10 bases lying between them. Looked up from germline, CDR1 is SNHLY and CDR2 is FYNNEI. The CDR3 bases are TGTGCCAGCAGATTCAGGGACAACACTGAAGCTTTCTTT. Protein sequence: CASRFRDNTEAFF.

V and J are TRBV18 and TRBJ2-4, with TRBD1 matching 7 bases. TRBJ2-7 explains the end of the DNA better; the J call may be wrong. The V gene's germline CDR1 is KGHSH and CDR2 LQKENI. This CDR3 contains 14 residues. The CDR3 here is CASSPLQGSGEQYF. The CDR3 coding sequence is TGTGCCAGCTCACCCCTACAGGGGTCAGGCGAGCAGTACTTC.

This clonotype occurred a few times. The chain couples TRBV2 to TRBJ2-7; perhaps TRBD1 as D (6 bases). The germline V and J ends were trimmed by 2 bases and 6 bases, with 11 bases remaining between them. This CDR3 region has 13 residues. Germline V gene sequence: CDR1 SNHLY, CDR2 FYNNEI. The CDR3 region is CASSEQGLAEQYF. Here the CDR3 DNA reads TGTGCCAGCAGTGAACAGGGGTTGGCCGAGCAGTACTTC.

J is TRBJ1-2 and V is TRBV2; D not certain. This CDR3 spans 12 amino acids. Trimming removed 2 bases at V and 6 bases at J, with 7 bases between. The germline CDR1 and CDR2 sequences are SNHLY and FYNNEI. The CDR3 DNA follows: TGTGCCAGCAGTGAATCAGGCAATGGCTACACCTTC. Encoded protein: CASSESGNGYTF.

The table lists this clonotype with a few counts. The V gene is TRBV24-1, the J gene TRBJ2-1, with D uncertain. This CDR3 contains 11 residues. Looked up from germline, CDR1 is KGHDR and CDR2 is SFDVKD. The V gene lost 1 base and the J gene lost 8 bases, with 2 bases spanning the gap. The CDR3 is CATSDLYEQFF. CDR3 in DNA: TGTGCCACCAGTGATTTATATGAGCAGTTCTTC.